A single sample gave rise to the 4 T cell receptor beta chains below, sequenced in a study of blood T cell repertoires in COVID-19. Some clones are missing from TCRdb's copy, which holds only in-frame ones; the method was immunoSEQ multiplex PCR. The table lists about 60,000 clones, about 80% of them singletons. Sequenced material: peripheral blood. The receptor source for this set is a man between 60 and 75 years old with acute or convalescent COVID-19.

The rearrangement joins TRBV18 to TRBJ2-3, with a tentative D call TRBD2 (5 bases). This CDR3 is 15 amino acids long. The germline V and J ends were trimmed by 3 bases and 0 bases, with 10 bases remaining between them. Germline V gene lookup returns CDR1 KGHSH and CDR2 LQKENI. CDR3 amino acids: CASSPSRTSTDTQYF. The CDR3 DNA reads TGTGCCAGCTCACCGAGCCGGACTAGCACAGATACGCAGTATTTT.

The rearrangement links TRBV7-8 to TRBJ2-3; tentatively, D is TRBD2 (5 bases). This CDR3 is 13 amino acids long. Per germline, CDR1 SGHVS and CDR2 FQNEAQ. Trimming shortened V by 3 bases and J by 6 bases, and 10 bases separated the two germline ends. The DNA for the CDR3 is TGTGCCAGCAGCTTCGAGAGGAGGGATACGCAGTATTTT. It specifies CASSFERRDTQYF.

The chain is built from TRBV7-3 and TRBJ2-5; 9 bases agree with TRBD2. This CDR3 is built from 13 residues. Germline CDR1 and CDR2: SGHTA and FQGTGA. The ends lost 5 bases at V and 5 bases at J; junction bases unmatched: 3. Here the CDR3 DNA reads TGTGCCAGCAGCGCGGGGGGGCAGGAGACCCAGTACTTC. This translates into CASSAGGQETQYF.

The V and J genes are TRBV28 and TRBJ1-1; D not resolved. Trimming cost V 8 bases and J 3 bases, with 4 bases left between them. CDR3 length equals 10 residues. From germline, CDR1 is MDHEN and CDR2 SYDVKM. The CDR3 sequence is CASGYTEAFF. As DNA, the CDR3 is TGTGCCAGCGGCTACACTGAAGCTTTCTTT.